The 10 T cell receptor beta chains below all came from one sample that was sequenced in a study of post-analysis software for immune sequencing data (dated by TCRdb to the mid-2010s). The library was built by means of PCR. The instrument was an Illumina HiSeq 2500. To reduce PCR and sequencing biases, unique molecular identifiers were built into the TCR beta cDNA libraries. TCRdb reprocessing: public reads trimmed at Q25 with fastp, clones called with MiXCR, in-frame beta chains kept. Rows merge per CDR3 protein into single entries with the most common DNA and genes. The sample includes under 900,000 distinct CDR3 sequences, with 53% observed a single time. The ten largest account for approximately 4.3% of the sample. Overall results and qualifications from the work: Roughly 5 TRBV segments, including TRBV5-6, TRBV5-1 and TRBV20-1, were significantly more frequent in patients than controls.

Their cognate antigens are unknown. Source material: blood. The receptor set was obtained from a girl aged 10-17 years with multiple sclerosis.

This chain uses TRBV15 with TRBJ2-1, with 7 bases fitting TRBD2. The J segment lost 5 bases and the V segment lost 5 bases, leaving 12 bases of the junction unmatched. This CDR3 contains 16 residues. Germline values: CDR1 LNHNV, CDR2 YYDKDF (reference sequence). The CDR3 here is CATSWGGSGTNNEQFF. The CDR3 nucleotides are TGTGCCACCAGCTGGGGGGGGAGCGGGACCAACAATGAGCAGTTCTTC.

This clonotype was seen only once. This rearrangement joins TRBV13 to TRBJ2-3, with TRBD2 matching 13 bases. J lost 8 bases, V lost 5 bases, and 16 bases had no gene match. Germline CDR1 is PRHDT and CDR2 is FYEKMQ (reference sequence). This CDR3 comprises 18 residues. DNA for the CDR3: TGTGCCAGCAGCCAGGGACTAGCGGGGACAGTTATCCTCGGTACGCAGTATTTT. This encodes CASSQGLAGTVILGTQYF.

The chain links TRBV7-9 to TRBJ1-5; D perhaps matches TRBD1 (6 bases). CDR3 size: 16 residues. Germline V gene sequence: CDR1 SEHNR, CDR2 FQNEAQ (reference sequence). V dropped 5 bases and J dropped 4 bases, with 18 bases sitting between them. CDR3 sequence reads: CASSPRGAVPNQPQHF. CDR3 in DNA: TGTGCCAGCAGCCCTCGGGGGGCAGTTCCGAATCAGCCCCAGCATTTT. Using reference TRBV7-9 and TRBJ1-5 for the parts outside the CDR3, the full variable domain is DTGVSQNPRHKITKRGQNVTFRCDPISEHNRLYWYRQTLGQGPEFLTYFQNEAQLEKSRLLSDRFSAERPKGSFSTLEIQRTEQGDSAMYLCASSPRGAVPNQPQHFGDGTRLSIL.

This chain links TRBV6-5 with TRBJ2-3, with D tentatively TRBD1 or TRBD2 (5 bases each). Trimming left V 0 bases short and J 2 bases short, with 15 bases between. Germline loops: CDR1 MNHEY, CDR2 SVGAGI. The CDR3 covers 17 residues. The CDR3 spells CASSYSFEGRYTDTQYF. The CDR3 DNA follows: TGTGCCAGCAGTTACTCCTTTGAGGGGCGCTACACAGATACGCAGTATTTT.

This chain's CDR3 is CSARDFRGQRGYTF. The CDR3 DNA reads TGCAGTGCTAGAGATTTTCGGGGGCAAAGAGGCTACACCTTC. V is TRBV20-1 and J is TRBJ1-2, with a possible D match to TRBD1 (6 bases). V lost 0 bases and J lost 8, with 16 bases in between. Germline CDR1 and CDR2: DFQATT and SNEGSKA (reference sequence). The CDR3 covers 14 residues.

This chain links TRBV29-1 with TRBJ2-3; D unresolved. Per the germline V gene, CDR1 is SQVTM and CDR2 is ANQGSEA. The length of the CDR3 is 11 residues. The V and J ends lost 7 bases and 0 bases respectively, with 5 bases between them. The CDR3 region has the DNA TGCAGCGCTATGAGCACAGATACGCAGTATTTT. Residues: CSAMSTDTQYF.

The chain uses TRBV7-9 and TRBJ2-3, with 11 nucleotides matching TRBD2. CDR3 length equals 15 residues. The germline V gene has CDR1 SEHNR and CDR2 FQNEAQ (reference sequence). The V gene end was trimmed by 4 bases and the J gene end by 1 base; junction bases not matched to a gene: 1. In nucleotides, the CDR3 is TGTGCCAGCAGCTCTAGCGGGGGGCGCACAGATACGCAGTATTTT. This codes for CASSSSGGRTDTQYF.

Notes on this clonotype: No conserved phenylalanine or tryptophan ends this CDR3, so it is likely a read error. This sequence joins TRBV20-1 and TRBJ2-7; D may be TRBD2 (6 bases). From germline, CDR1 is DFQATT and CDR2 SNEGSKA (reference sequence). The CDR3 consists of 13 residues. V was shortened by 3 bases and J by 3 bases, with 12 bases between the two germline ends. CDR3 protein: CSASGRTSYEQYL. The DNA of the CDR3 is TGCAGTGCTAGCGGGAGAACGAGCTACGAGCAGTACTTA.

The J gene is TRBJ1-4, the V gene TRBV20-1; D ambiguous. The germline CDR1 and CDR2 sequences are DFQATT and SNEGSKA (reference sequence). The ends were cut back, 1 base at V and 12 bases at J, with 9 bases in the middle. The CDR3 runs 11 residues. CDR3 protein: CSARGTLELFF. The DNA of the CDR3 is TGCAGTGCTAGAGGGACGCTCGAACTGTTTTTT.

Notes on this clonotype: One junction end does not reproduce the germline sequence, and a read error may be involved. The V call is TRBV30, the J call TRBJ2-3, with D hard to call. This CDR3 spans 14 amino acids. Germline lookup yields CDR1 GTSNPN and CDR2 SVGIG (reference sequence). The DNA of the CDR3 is TGTGCCCGGAGCGCGGTCGTTGGCACAGATACGCAGTATTTT. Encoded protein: CARSAVVGTDTQYF.